The 5 T cell receptor beta chains below all came from one sample that was sequenced in a study of Ad26.COV2.S vaccination and SARS-CoV-2 variants. Sample treatment: around 19 received Ad26.COV2.S at low or high dose, single or two shots; about 5 received placebo; per-sample allocation not given. Collection of the samples took place on day 63 after the first injection of vaccine or placebo. This table comes from immunoSEQ multiplex PCR, and its TCRdb copy is limited to in-frame clones, with some not included. In the table there are about 350,000 clones, about nine tenths of which are singletons. The sequences come from peripheral blood, collected in a trial of Ad26.COV2.S vaccine versus placebo. The source is a person between 18 and 65 years old who received the Ad26.COV2.S COVID-19 vaccine or a placebo.

The genes are TRBV20-1 and TRBJ2-7, with D uncertain. The CDR3 loop spans 11 amino acids. Per germline, CDR1 DFQATT and CDR2 SNEGSKA (reference sequence). Trimming pared 7 bases from V and 2 bases from J, leaving 9 bases between. The CDR3 loop is CSVGSTYEQYF. The CDR3 DNA reads as TGCAGTGTAGGGTCCACCTACGAGCAGTACTTC.

The DNA of the CDR3 is TGTGCCAGCAGCCTGGGACAGATTAATGAAAAACTGTTTTTT. The encoded protein is CASSLGQINEKLFF. The V call is TRBV7-6, the J call TRBJ1-4; TRBD1 matches 7 bases. Germline V gives CDR1 SGHVS, CDR2 FNYEAQ. After removal of 5 bases from V and 4 bases from J, the junction contained 4 bases not matched to a gene. CDR3 length: 14 amino acids.

This rearrangement joins TRBV4-3 to TRBJ1-5; D gene uncertain. Germline V gives CDR1 LGHNA, CDR2 YSLEER. Trimming removed 0 bases from V and 4 bases from J, with 10 bases in between. The CDR3 runs to 15 residues. The CDR3 loop reads CASSQEGHLNQPQHF. CDR3 DNA sequence: TGCGCCAGCAGCCAAGAAGGCCACCTTAATCAGCCCCAGCATTTT.

The CDR3 region has the DNA TGTGCCACCCGACCGCCAGGAGGAGAGACCCAGTACTTC. Protein: CATRPPGGETQYF. The rearrangement uses TRBV10-3 and TRBJ2-5, with D maybe TRBD2 (5 bases). Germline V gives CDR1 ENHRY, CDR2 SYGVKD. The CDR3 extends over 13 amino acids. The V gene lost 10 bases and the J gene lost 4 bases, with 16 bases spanning the gap.

V is TRBV19 and J is TRBJ2-2; D is uncertain. CDR1 and CDR2 from the germline V gene are LNHDA and SQIVND (reference sequence). The CDR3 spans 15 residues. Trimming pared 3 bases from V and 3 bases from J, leaving 11 bases between. The CDR3 nucleotides read TGTGCCAGTAGTATTGGCAGGCGAGACACCGGGGAGCTGTTTTTT. It specifies CASSIGRRDTGELFF. The complete variable domain, with remaining parts taken from reference TRBV19 and TRBJ2-2, reads DGGITQSPKYLFRKEGQNVTLSCEQNLNHDAMYWYRQDPGQGLRLIYYSQIVNDFQKGDIAEGYSVSREKKESFPLTVTSAQKNPTAFYLCASSIGRRDTGELFFGEGSRLTVL.